These 8 T cell receptor beta chains were all obtained from the same sample, sequenced in a study of blood T cell repertoires in COVID-19. Using immunoSEQ multiplex PCR, the repertoire was profiled, and TCRdb retains in-frame clones only, with some absent. The table includes 300,000 to 400,000 clones, roughly 89% detected once. The sequencing input was peripheral blood. The source of these receptors is a man aged 25-45 years with COVID-19, enrolled during active disease.

This clone was counted a single time. The chain carries TRBV12-3 or TRBV12-4 and TRBJ2-3; D call uncertain. The CDR3 length is 13 residues. V lost 2 bases and J 2 bases, leaving 5 bases between the germline ends. CDR3 sequence (DNA): TGTGCCAGCAGTTTACACACCACAGATACGCAGTATTTT. Encoded protein: CASSLHTTDTQYF.

The V call is TRBV19, the J call TRBJ2-7; D may be TRBD1 (6 bases). The CDR3 is made up of 14 amino acids. Trimming stripped 2 bases from V and 0 bases from J, with 8 bases between. CDR1 is LNHDA and CDR2 is SQIVND in the germline V gene (reference sequence). DNA for the CDR3: TGTGCCAGTAGTATAAACAGGGTCTCCTACGAGCAGTACTTC. It yields the protein CASSINRVSYEQYF.

V gene TRBV5-1 combines with J gene TRBJ1-1; tentatively, D is TRBD1 (6 bases). The germline V gene has CDR1 SGHRS and CDR2 YFSETQ. The CDR3 totals 17 residues. V was trimmed by 0 bases and J by 1 base, leaving 16 bases between them. Written as DNA, the CDR3 is TGCGCCAGCAGCTTGGACCCTTACCCGGGACAGAACACTGAAGCTTTCTTT. Residues: CASSLDPYPGQNTEAFF.

This clone was seen just once. This rearrangement joins TRBV11-2 to TRBJ1-3; TRBD1 might be the D (6 bases). This CDR3 comprises 18 residues. V dropped 0 bases and J dropped 0 bases, with 15 bases sitting between them. The germline CDR1 and CDR2 sequences are SGHAT and FQNNGV. The CDR3 sequence is CASSLDQTGHFSGNTIYF. The DNA for the CDR3 is TGTGCCAGCAGCTTAGATCAAACAGGGCACTTCTCTGGAAACACCATATATTTT.

This sequence joins TRBV27 and TRBJ2-3, with D perhaps TRBD2 (5 bases). The V end was cut by 4 bases, the J end by 6 bases, with 8 bases between. CDR1 is MNHEY and CDR2 is SMNVEV in the germline V gene (reference sequence). CDR3 length: 12 residues. The CDR3, as DNA: TGTGCCAGCAGTTCCGGACTGGATACGCAGTATTTT. Its protein is CASSSGLDTQYF.

The chain carries TRBV7-9 and TRBJ1-4, with D possibly TRBD1 on 5 matching bases. Trimming removed 3 bases from V and 8 bases from J, with 10 bases in between. Germline CDR1 and CDR2: SEHNR and FQNEAQ (reference sequence). CDR3 size: 13 residues. The CDR3 reads CASSFRVQEKLFF. In DNA, the CDR3 is TGTGCCAGCAGCTTCAGGGTACAAGAAAAACTGTTTTTT.

This chain joins TRBV18 and TRBJ1-2; TRBD1 agrees at 7 bases. Looked up from germline, CDR1 is KGHSH and CDR2 is LQKENI. The CDR3 extends over 13 amino acids. The V segment lost 3 bases and the J segment 4 bases; nucleotides outside the gene matches: 2. The CDR3 spells CASSPGTVYGYTF. In nucleotides, the CDR3 is TGTGCCAGCTCACCCGGGACAGTCTATGGCTACACCTTC. The whole variable domain, filled in from reference TRBV18 and TRBJ1-2, reads NAGVMQNPRHLVRRRGQEARLRCSPMKGHSHVYWYRQLPEEGLKFMVYLQKENIIDESGMPKERFSAEFPKEGPSILRIQQVVRGDSAAYFCASSPGTVYGYTFGSGTRLTVV.

The chain employs TRBV27 and TRBJ1-2; D not certain. CDR3 length equals 14 residues. Germline V gene sequence: CDR1 MNHEY, CDR2 SMNVEV (reference sequence). Trimming stripped 3 bases from V and 3 bases from J, with 11 bases between. The CDR3 coding sequence is TGTGCCAGCAGTTTTATGGTCGGGGACTATGGCTACACCTTC. Translated, it gives CASSFMVGDYGYTF.